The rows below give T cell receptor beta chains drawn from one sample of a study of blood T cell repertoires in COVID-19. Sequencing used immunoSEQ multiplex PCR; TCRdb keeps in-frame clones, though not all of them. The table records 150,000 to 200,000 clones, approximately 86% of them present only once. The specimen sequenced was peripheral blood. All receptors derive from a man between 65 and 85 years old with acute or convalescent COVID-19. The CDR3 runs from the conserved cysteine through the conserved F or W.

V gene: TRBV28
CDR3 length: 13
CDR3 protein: CASSIDRGYEQYF

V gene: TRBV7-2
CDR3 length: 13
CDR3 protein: CASSLRQITEAFF

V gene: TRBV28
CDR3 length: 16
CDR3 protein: CASSEIAGVGQETQYF

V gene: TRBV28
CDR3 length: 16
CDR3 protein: CASNPGGAYSNQPQHF

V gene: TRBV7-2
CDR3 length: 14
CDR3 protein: CASSLTSGSFVWYF

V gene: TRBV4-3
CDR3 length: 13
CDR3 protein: CASSQERGQPQHF

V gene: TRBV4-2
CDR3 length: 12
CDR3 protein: CASSRDREAAFF

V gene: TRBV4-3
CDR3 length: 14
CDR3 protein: CASSQQGWNTEAFF

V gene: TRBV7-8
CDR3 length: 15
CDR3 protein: CASSLARSDTGELFF

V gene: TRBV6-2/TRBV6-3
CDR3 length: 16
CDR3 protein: CASSQGLAGTQETQYF

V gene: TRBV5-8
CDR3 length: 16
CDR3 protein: CASSLRDSILNTEAFF

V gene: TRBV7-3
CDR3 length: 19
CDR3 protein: CASSPRLQIGLQNTGELFF

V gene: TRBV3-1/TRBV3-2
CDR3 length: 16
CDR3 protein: CASLGLGGFGANVLTF

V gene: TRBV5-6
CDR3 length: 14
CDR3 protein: CASSSSGGANEQFF

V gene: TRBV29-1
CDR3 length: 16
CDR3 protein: CSVERSGFHQARQQFF

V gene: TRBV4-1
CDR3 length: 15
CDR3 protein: CASSQGGGRAGELFF

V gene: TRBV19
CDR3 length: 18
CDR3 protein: CASSIPILKGGPRKGYTF

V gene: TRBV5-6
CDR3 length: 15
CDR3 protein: CASSRRTVYQETQYF

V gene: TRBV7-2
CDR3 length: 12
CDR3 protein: CASSSLYEKLFF